One and the same sample provided the 27 T cell receptor beta chains below, sequenced in a study of beta chain features in type 1 diabetes. Regarding the study as a whole: All four CD4+ subsets from Type 1 diabetes patients carried moderately but significantly shorter TCRB CDR3s.

No antigen has been assigned to these receptors. The whole isolated RNA underwent reverse transcription, so sequencing captured expressed TCRB transcripts. Generated by immunoSEQ multiplex PCR, the TCRdb table keeps only in-frame clones and is missing some. The data show around 250,000 clones, 14% seen once. The sample was naive CD4+ T cells from blood. These TCRs come from a man aged 25-45 years with type 1 diabetes.

The chain employs TRBV30 and TRBJ2-1, with 13 bases matching TRBD2. The junction had 7 bases not matched to a gene; V was cut back by 2 bases and J by 6 bases. The germline CDR1 and CDR2 sequences are GTSNPN and SVGIG (reference sequence). The CDR3 has 16 amino acids. The chain's CDR3 is CAWSFFRTSGGNEQFF. The CDR3 DNA reads as TGTGCCTGGAGTTTTTTCCGGACTAGCGGGGGCAATGAGCAGTTCTTC.

This clone was recorded a few times. The chain recombines TRBV10-3 with TRBJ1-6, with D tentatively TRBD1 (6 bases). Germline lookup yields CDR1 ENHRY and CDR2 SYGVKD. The CDR3 contains 14 residues. V dropped 6 bases and J dropped 0 bases, with 6 bases sitting between them. The CDR3 region has the DNA TGTGCCATCAGGGACAGCTCCTATAATTCACCCCTCCACTTT. Protein: CAIRDSSYNSPLHF.

This clone was counted between two and nine times. The rearrangement uses TRBV7-9 and TRBJ2-7; maybe TRBD2 (6 bases). V lost 3 bases and J 3 bases, leaving 9 bases between the germline ends. The germline CDR1 and CDR2 sequences are SEHNR and FQNEAQ (reference sequence). The length of the CDR3 is 13 residues. The CDR3 region is CASSLGLGYEQYF. The CDR3 DNA sequence: TGTGCCAGCAGCTTGGGACTTGGCTACGAGCAGTACTTC. Drawing the rest from reference TRBV7-9 and TRBJ2-7, the complete variable domain is DTGVSQNPRHKITKRGQNVTFRCDPISEHNRLYWYRQTLGQGPEFLTYFQNEAQLEKSRLLSDRFSAERPKGSFSTLEIQRTEQGDSAMYLCASSLGLGYEQYFGPGTRLTVT.

This chain connects TRBV7-9 to TRBJ1-1; TRBD1 matches at 9 bases. This CDR3 region has 16 residues. CDR1 and CDR2 (germline): SEHNR, FQNEAQ (reference sequence). With 6 bases clipped from V and 3 bases from J, the junction kept 11 bases outside the gene matches. The CDR3 region has the DNA TGTGCCAGCAGTCCCACAGGGGGCAGGTCGGACACTGAAGCTTTCTTT. It specifies CASSPTGGRSDTEAFF.

This sequence joins TRBV6-6 and TRBJ2-2; TRBD2 matches 7 bases. Germline trimming cut 5 bases from V and 4 bases from J; bases unmatched to any gene: 1. Germline lookup yields CDR1 MNHNY and CDR2 SVGAGI (reference sequence). This CDR3 contains 13 residues. The DNA of the CDR3 is TGTGCCAGCAGTAGCGGGGCCACCGGGGAGCTGTTTTTT. Its translation is CASSSGATGELFF.

The V call is TRBV2, the J call TRBJ2-3; D uncertain. Per the germline V gene, CDR1 is SNHLY and CDR2 is FYNNEI. The CDR3 extends over 11 amino acids. Trimming left V 7 bases short and J 6 bases short, with 8 bases between. CDR3 DNA sequence: TGTGCCAGCATCTCCCGGGATACGCAGTATTTT. This encodes CASISRDTQYF.

The rearrangement uses TRBV9 and TRBJ2-6; D unresolved. Trimming took off 2 bases at V and 1 base at J, with 4 bases between the two ends. Per germline, CDR1 SGDLS and CDR2 YYNGEE. The CDR3 has 14 residues. Written as DNA, the CDR3 is TGTGCCAGCAGCGTGGCTTCTGGGGCCAACGTCCTGACTTTC. It encodes CASSVASGANVLTF.

This chain joins TRBV7-9 and TRBJ2-5; D unresolved. The germline V and J ends were trimmed by 6 bases and 5 bases, with 13 bases remaining between them. The germline gives CDR1 SEHNR, CDR2 FQNEAQ (reference sequence). This CDR3 is 13 amino acids long. The CDR3 nucleotides are TGTGCCAGCAGTTCCGAAACCGGGGAGACCCAGTACTTC. It encodes CASSSETGETQYF.

This clone was counted between two and nine times. The chain carries TRBV30 and TRBJ1-2, with D maybe TRBD1 (6 bases). Germline V lookup: CDR1 GTSNPN, CDR2 SVGIG (reference sequence). V gave up 3 bases and J gave up 8 bases, with 16 bases separating them. CDR3 length: 13 residues. Here the CDR3 DNA reads TGTGCCTGGAGGGTGGACAGAAATGGCGGCTACACCTTC. It translates to CAWRVDRNGGYTF.

In its sample, this clone was seen a few times. V is TRBV28 and J is TRBJ1-5, with 8 positions matching TRBD1. The V gene end was trimmed by 3 bases and the J gene end by 15 bases; junction bases not matched to a gene: 7. This CDR3 contains 12 residues. CDR1 and CDR2 from the germline V gene are MDHEN and SYDVKM. Here the CDR3 DNA reads TGTGCCAGCAGTTTTCAGTCGCAGGGGGCGCATTTT. Translation gives CASSFQSQGAHF. Supplemented by reference TRBV28 and TRBJ1-5, the full variable domain reads DVKVTQSSRYLVKRTGEKVFLECVQDMDHENMFWYRQDPGLGLRLIYFSYDVKMKEKGDIPEGYSVSREKKERFSLILESASTNQTSMYLCASSFQSQGAHFGDGTRLSIL.

The chain carries TRBV5-1 and TRBJ2-3, with D perhaps TRBD1 (6 bases). This CDR3 region has 16 residues. Between the trimmed V and J ends, which lost 0 bases and 3 bases, there was a span of 14 bases. Looked up from germline, CDR1 is SGHRS and CDR2 is YFSETQ. The CDR3 region is CASSLASGGTTDTQYF. For the CDR3, the DNA is TGCGCCAGCAGCTTGGCTTCGGGTGGGACAACAGATACGCAGTATTTT.

The rearrangement links TRBV6-5 to TRBJ1-2; D unclear. The CDR3 extends over 12 amino acids. Germline-derived CDR1 and CDR2 are MNHEY and SVGAGI. Trimming took 8 bases from V and 3 from J, leaving 10 bases between them. CDR3 coding DNA: TGTGCCAGCCTAGACGCCCACTATGGCTACACCTTC. It translates to CASLDAHYGYTF.

The chain recombines TRBV4-1 with TRBJ1-6, with D possibly being TRBD1 (6 bases). Germline V gene sequence: CDR1 MGHRA, CDR2 YSYEKL. The CDR3 is 15 amino acids. V was shortened by 10 bases and J by 8 bases, with 21 bases between the two germline ends. This chain's CDR3 is CATRQDTTGYSPLHF. DNA of the CDR3: TGCGCCACCCGCCAAGATACAACAGGGTATTCACCCCTCCACTTT.

The chain employs TRBV29-1 and TRBJ2-3; 10 nucleotides agree with TRBD2. The ends lost 4 bases at V and 0 bases at J; junction bases unmatched: 7. This CDR3 has 16 residues. Per germline, CDR1 SQVTM and CDR2 ANQGSEA. The CDR3 coding sequence is TGCAGCGTTGGTTGGCTAGCGGGAGCTAGCACAGATACGCAGTATTTT. It codes for CSVGWLAGASTDTQYF.

CDR3 in DNA: TGCAGCGTTCATAAAACAGGGCAGACTGAAGCTTTCTTT. Translation: CSVHKTGQTEAFF. V gene TRBV29-1 combines with J gene TRBJ1-1; the D gene is possibly TRBD1 (6 bases). Germline V gene data show CDR1 as SQVTM and CDR2 as ANQGSEA. The V end lost 5 bases, the J end lost 5 bases, and 15 bases lay between the germline ends. CDR3 length equals 13 residues.

The chain recombines TRBV6-5 with TRBJ2-7; D may be TRBD1 (6 bases). Looked up from germline, CDR1 is MNHEY and CDR2 is SVGAGI. V dropped 0 bases and J dropped 2 bases, with 8 bases sitting between them. The CDR3 has 14 amino acids. The CDR3, as DNA: TGTGCCAGCAGTTACTCGGGGACACCCTACGAGCAGTACTTC. It codes for CASSYSGTPYEQYF.

The gene calls are TRBV9 and TRBJ1-1; 10 positions match TRBD1. Looked up from germline, CDR1 is SGDLS and CDR2 is YYNGEE. There are 15 residues in the CDR3. Trimming removed 2 bases from V and 3 bases from J; junction bases left unmatched: 4. The CDR3 region is CASSVTGTGDTEAFF. CDR3 DNA: TGTGCCAGCAGCGTGACCGGGACAGGGGACACTGAAGCTTTCTTT.

The J gene is TRBJ1-2, the V gene TRBV5-1, with D perhaps TRBD1 (5 bases). The CDR3 has 15 residues. V was cut by 4 bases and J by 3 bases, with 16 bases left in between. Looked up from germline, CDR1 is SGHRS and CDR2 is YFSETQ. CDR3 residues: CASSLPGPGDYGYTF. The CDR3 nucleotides are TGCGCCAGCAGCCTCCCCGGCCCGGGGGACTATGGCTACACCTTC.

Points on this clone: Distinct nucleotide sequences in the sample also encode this CDR3. The CDR3 protein is CASSPRDQETQYF. In DNA form, the CDR3 reads TGTGCCAGCTCACCTCGGGACCAAGAGACCCAGTACTTC. This sequence joins TRBV18 and TRBJ2-5; D unclear. Germline CDR1 and CDR2: KGHSH and LQKENI. The ends were cut back, 3 bases at V and 0 bases at J, with 5 bases in the middle. CDR3 length: 13 residues. Based on the CDR3 plus reference TRBV18 and TRBJ2-5, the full variable domain is NAGVMQNPRHLVRRRGQEARLRCSPMKGHSHVYWYRQLPEEGLKFMVYLQKENIIDESGMPKERFSAEFPKEGPSILRIQQVVRGDSAAYFCASSPRDQETQYFGPGTRLLVL.

This chain joins TRBV2 and TRBJ2-1, with TRBD1 identical over 9 bases. The ends lost 5 bases at V and 1 base at J; junction bases unmatched: 3. Germline assignment: CDR1 SNHLY and CDR2 FYNNEI. The CDR3 is made up of 15 amino acids. The CDR3 loop reads CASSSDRGSYNEQFF. The DNA for the CDR3 is TGTGCCAGCAGTTCGGACAGGGGTTCCTACAATGAGCAGTTCTTC.

This clone was detected only a few times. V is TRBV19 and J is TRBJ2-6; D may be TRBD1 (5 bases). The CDR3 totals 17 residues. Trimming pared 5 bases from V and 0 bases from J, leaving 14 bases between. Germline assignment: CDR1 LNHDA and CDR2 SQIVND (reference sequence). The CDR3 protein is CASSPRQIFSGANVLTF. The CDR3 DNA sequence: TGTGCCAGTAGTCCGAGACAGATATTCTCTGGGGCCAACGTCCTGACTTTC.

The rearrangement links TRBV11-2 to TRBJ2-7, with D maybe TRBD1 (5 bases). The CDR3 consists of 12 residues. Looked up from germline, CDR1 is SGHAT and CDR2 is FQNNGV. Between the trimmed V and J ends, which lost 6 bases and 2 bases, there was a span of 8 bases. This CDR3 is CASSPTAYEQYF. The CDR3 nucleotides read TGTGCCAGCAGTCCGACAGCCTACGAGCAGTACTTC.

This clone has just a few counts. The chain recombines TRBV29-1 with TRBJ1-1, with a weak D call TRBD1 (6 bases). V lost 3 bases and J 4 bases, leaving 9 bases between the germline ends. This CDR3 contains 12 residues. CDR1 SQVTM and CDR2 ANQGSEA come from the germline V gene. CDR3 sequence reads: CSVDIGGTEAFF. For the CDR3, the DNA is TGCAGCGTTGATATAGGGGGCACTGAAGCTTTCTTT.

V usage is TRBV11-2 and J usage is TRBJ1-2; D is unresolved. The germline gives CDR1 SGHAT, CDR2 FQNNGV. The CDR3 covers 13 residues. The V end was cut by 3 bases, the J end by 3 bases, with 8 bases between. The DNA for the CDR3 is TGTGCCAGCAGCTTTTCGGTCTACTATGGCTACACCTTC. Translation: CASSFSVYYGYTF.

In its sample, this clone was seen a few times. The chain is built from TRBV30 and TRBJ2-1; 11 bases match TRBD2. V lost 0 bases, J lost 6 bases, and 10 bases stayed unmatched. Germline V gives CDR1 GTSNPN, CDR2 SVGIG (reference sequence). CDR3 length: 17 residues. Written as DNA, the CDR3 is TGTGCCTGGAGTGTACCTCCGGGGCTAGCGGGAGGCAATGAGCAGTTCTTC. It specifies CAWSVPPGLAGGNEQFF.

The chain uses TRBV5-6 and TRBJ2-1, with 10 bases matching TRBD1. After removal of 5 bases from V and 3 bases from J, the junction contained 5 bases not matched to a gene. The CDR3 contains 15 residues. Germline CDR1 SGHDT, CDR2 YYEEEE. The CDR3 loop reads CASRGQGFVYNEQFF. The CDR3 DNA sequence: TGTGCCAGCAGGGGACAGGGGTTTGTCTACAATGAGCAGTTCTTC.

The rearrangement links TRBV2 to TRBJ1-1; D is undetermined. Trimming stripped 2 bases from V and 4 bases from J, with 11 bases between. The CDR3 runs to 14 residues. CDR1 and CDR2 (germline): SNHLY, FYNNEI. The CDR3 reads CASSERGGGTEAFF. The CDR3 DNA reads as TGTGCCAGCAGTGAACGTGGAGGAGGCACTGAAGCTTTCTTT.